The 30 T cell receptor beta chains below come from one sample, sequenced in a study of T cell responses to AZD1222 COVID-19 vaccine. This table comes from immunoSEQ multiplex PCR, and its TCRdb copy is limited to in-frame clones, with some not included. The sample carries some 180,000 clones, about 89% recorded once. This material consisted of peripheral blood, taken 28 days after the second AZD1222 dose. The source of these receptors is an adult who received the AZD1222 COVID-19 vaccine.

The V call is TRBV27, the J call TRBJ1-5, with D maybe TRBD1 (5 bases). V lost 2 bases and J lost 9, with 11 bases in between. This CDR3 has 13 residues. CDR1 and CDR2 (germline): MNHEY, SMNVEV (reference sequence). Here the CDR3 DNA reads TGTGCCAGCAGTTTAGGGCAGGGTCGGCCCCAGCATTTT. As protein: CASSLGQGRPQHF.

The rearrangement uses TRBV15 and TRBJ1-5; D remains unclear. The germline gives CDR1 LNHNV, CDR2 YYDKDF (reference sequence). Trimming removed 0 bases at V and 10 bases at J, with 10 bases between. This CDR3 spans 13 amino acids. The CDR3 spells CATSRDLWEPQHF. CDR3 DNA sequence: TGTGCCACCAGCAGAGATCTCTGGGAACCCCAGCATTTT. Filled out from reference TRBV15 and TRBJ1-5, the complete variable domain reads DAMVIQNPRYQVTQFGKPVTLSCSQTLNHNVMYWYQQKSSQAPKLLFHYYDKDFNNEADTPDNFQSRRPNTSFCFLDIRSPGLGDTAMYLCATSRDLWEPQHFGDGTRLSIL.

This chain uses TRBV5-1 with TRBJ2-2, with 15 bases lining up with TRBD2. Losses at the gene ends were 3 bases for V and 5 bases for J; bases not matched to a gene: 8. CDR1 is SGHRS and CDR2 is YFSETQ in the germline V gene. The CDR3 covers 18 residues. This CDR3 is CASSSRTSGGARTGELFF. The CDR3 nucleotides are TGCGCCAGCAGCTCCAGGACTAGCGGGGGGGCCAGGACCGGGGAGCTGTTTTTT.

As DNA, the CDR3 is TGTGCCAGCTCACCGCCGTACGCTTCCTACGAGCAGTACTTC. Translation: CASSPPYASYEQYF. The rearrangement links TRBV18 to TRBJ2-7, with D uncertain. The CDR3 covers 14 residues. Germline loops: CDR1 KGHSH, CDR2 LQKENI. Trimming left V 3 bases short and J 1 base short, with 10 bases between.

The J gene is TRBJ1-2, the V gene TRBV7-3; weak D call: TRBD1 (5 bases). Germline CDR1 reads SGHTA; CDR2 reads FQGTGA. The V and J ends lost 5 bases and 8 bases respectively, with 15 bases between them. This CDR3 contains 13 residues. The CDR3 protein is CASSHAGGKGYTF. CDR3 coding DNA: TGTGCCAGCAGCCACGCCGGGGGAAAAGGCTACACCTTC.

The chain joins TRBV11-2 to TRBJ2-7; D not certain. Trimming cost V 3 bases and J 3 bases, with 9 bases left between them. Germline V gives CDR1 SGHAT, CDR2 FQNNGV. This CDR3 has 13 residues. CDR3 DNA sequence: TGTGCCAGCAGCTTCGGACCGGGCTACGAGCAGTACTTC. This encodes CASSFGPGYEQYF. The variable domain in full, with the rest retrieved from reference TRBV11-2 and TRBJ2-7, is EAGVAQSPRYKIIEKRQSVAFWCNPISGHATLYWYQQILGQGPKLLIQFQNNGVVDDSQLPKDRFSAERLKGVDSTLKIQPAKLEDSAVYLCASSFGPGYEQYFGPGTRLTVT.

This chain uses TRBV6-4 with TRBJ1-1; 9 bases agree with TRBD1. CDR1 and CDR2 (germline): MRHNA, SNTAGT. The CDR3 extends over 14 amino acids. The J segment lost 9 bases and the V segment lost 2 bases, leaving 7 bases of the junction unmatched. The DNA of the CDR3 is TGTGCCAGCAGTGACCAGCTCGGGACAGGGAAAGCTTTCTTT. Translating gives CASSDQLGTGKAFF.

The chain carries TRBV7-9 and TRBJ2-7; 10 bases line up with TRBD2. Unmatched junction bases numbered 6, after V lost 1 base and J lost 6 bases. This CDR3 has 15 amino acids. The germline gives CDR1 SEHNR, CDR2 FQNEAQ (reference sequence). The CDR3 nucleotides read TGTGCCAGCAGCTTAGTCAGCGGGAGGGCCGGCGAGCAGTACTTC. Translation gives CASSLVSGRAGEQYF. Full variable domain (missing parts from reference TRBV7-9 and TRBJ2-7): DTGVSQNPRHKITKRGQNVTFRCDPISEHNRLYWYRQTLGQGPEFLTYFQNEAQLEKSRLLSDRFSAERPKGSFSTLEIQRTEQGDSAMYLCASSLVSGRAGEQYFGPGTRLTVT.

This rearrangement joins TRBV7-8 to TRBJ2-7; 7 bases align to TRBD1. With 5 bases clipped from V and 4 bases from J, the junction kept 8 bases outside the gene matches. This CDR3 has 14 amino acids. Germline CDR1 and CDR2: SGHVS and FQNEAQ. The CDR3 loop reads CASSTRQGIYEQYF. CDR3 DNA sequence: TGTGCCAGCAGCACCCGACAGGGAATATACGAGCAGTACTTC.

The chain has TRBV27 and TRBJ1-1; unclear D gene. Germline CDR1 MNHEY, CDR2 SMNVEV (reference sequence). The germline V and J ends were trimmed by 2 bases and 3 bases, with 7 bases remaining between them. There are 13 residues in the CDR3. The CDR3 loop is CASSLRVDTEAFF. The CDR3 coding sequence is TGTGCCAGCAGTTTACGGGTAGACACTGAAGCTTTCTTT.

The table lists this clone with a few counts. The rearrangement uses TRBV7-6 and TRBJ1-3; TRBD1 is a possible D gene (6 bases). The CDR3 totals 18 residues. CDR1 and CDR2 (germline): SGHVS, FNYEAQ. V lost 5 bases to trimming and J lost 0 bases, with 20 bases between them. DNA of the CDR3: TGTGCCAGCAGCCACGAAGACCGGGACACCTACTCTGGAAACACCATATATTTT. Protein product: CASSHEDRDTYSGNTIYF.

This clone was counted a single time. The chain joins TRBV6-2 or TRBV6-3 to TRBJ2-7, with TRBD2 identical over 13 bases. V trimming: 2 bases; J trimming: 2 bases; junction bases outside the gene matches: 15. In germline, CDR1 is MNHEY, CDR2 SVGEGT. The CDR3 totals 20 residues. DNA of the CDR3: TGTGCCAGCAGTTACCTGAGATCGGGACTAGCGGGATCTGGGACCTACGAGCAGTACTTC. Residues: CASSYLRSGLAGSGTYEQYF.

The CDR3: CASSPGEGHYNSPLHF. The CDR3 bases are TGTGCCAGCTCACCAGGGGAAGGCCACTATAATTCACCCCTCCACTTT. The genes are TRBV18 and TRBJ1-6; no clear D gene. Germline V gene data show CDR1 as KGHSH and CDR2 as LQKENI. This CDR3 comprises 16 residues. Deletions cut 2 bases from V and 3 bases from J, with 11 bases between.

V usage is TRBV11-3 and J usage is TRBJ1-5; D gene uncertain. The germline V and J ends were trimmed by 7 bases and 9 bases, with 4 bases remaining between them. The CDR3 has 9 amino acids. The germline gives CDR1 SGHNT, CDR2 YENEEA. The CDR3 spells CASKGPQHF. For the CDR3, the DNA is TGTGCCAGCAAGGGGCCCCAGCATTTT.

The gene calls are TRBV9 and TRBJ2-1; 12 nucleotides line up with TRBD2. V trimming: 4 bases; J trimming: 4 bases; junction bases outside the gene matches: 3. Germline V gene data show CDR1 as SGDLS and CDR2 as YYNGEE. The CDR3 length is 15 residues. CDR3 DNA: TGTGCCAGCAGCCCGACTAGCGGGGGATACAATGAGCAGTTCTTC. As protein: CASSPTSGGYNEQFF.

The chain uses TRBV7-2 and TRBJ2-1, with 10 bases identical to TRBD2. V dropped 6 bases and J dropped 9; count of bases not matched to a gene: 8. Germline V gives CDR1 SGHTA, CDR2 FQGNSA. CDR3 size: 14 residues. CDR3 sequence reads: CASRERGGPGEQFF. The CDR3 DNA reads as TGTGCCAGCAGGGAGCGGGGGGGGCCGGGTGAGCAGTTCTTC.

The count of this clone is one. J is TRBJ2-7 and V is TRBV7-2, with 7 bases fitting TRBD1. From germline, CDR1 is SGHTA and CDR2 FQGNSA. The CDR3 covers 15 residues. After removal of 5 bases from V and 3 bases from J, the junction contained 10 bases not matched to a gene. The chain's CDR3 is CASSPSRAGGYEQYF. In DNA form, the CDR3 reads TGTGCCAGCAGCCCCTCAAGGGCAGGGGGCTACGAGCAGTACTTC.

Here the CDR3 reads CASSATGTLHQPQHF. The CDR3 DNA reads TGTGCCAGTAGTGCCACCGGGACACTTCATCAGCCCCAGCATTTT. The rearrangement links TRBV19 to TRBJ1-5; possible D gene TRBD1, 6 bases. CDR3 length equals 15 residues. CDR1 is LNHDA, CDR2 SQIVND, per germline (reference sequence). V was pared by 5 bases and J by 5 bases, with 16 bases between.

V gene TRBV10-3 combines with J gene TRBJ2-7; the match to TRBD1 covers 7 bases. The length of the CDR3 is 14 residues. Germline CDR1 is ENHRY and CDR2 is SYGVKD. After removal of 6 bases from V and 6 bases from J, the junction contained 11 bases not matched to a gene. The CDR3 protein is CAIRNTGVGGEQYF. The DNA of the CDR3 is TGTGCCATCAGAAATACAGGGGTAGGTGGCGAGCAGTACTTC.

The rearrangement uses TRBV5-1 and TRBJ1-4, with unresolved D. Germline CDR1 and CDR2: SGHRS and YFSETQ. The CDR3 has 14 amino acids. V was pared by 0 bases and J by 3 bases, with 6 bases between. Here the CDR3 reads CASSLAAANEKLFF. CDR3 sequence (DNA): TGCGCCAGCAGCTTGGCGGCGGCTAATGAAAAACTGTTTTTT.

The chain links TRBV6-5 to TRBJ1-4, with TRBD1 matching 7 bases. The V and J ends lost 6 bases and 6 bases, in that order; junction bases with no gene match: 10. CDR3 length: 15 amino acids. Per the germline V gene, CDR1 is MNHEY and CDR2 is SVGAGI. As DNA, the CDR3 is TGTGCCAGCAGAAGACAGGGCTGGGGTGATGAAAAACTGTTTTTT. The encoded protein is CASRRQGWGDEKLFF.

The chain has TRBV6-5 and TRBJ2-2, with D possibly being TRBD1 (5 bases). Trimming left V 4 bases short and J 2 bases short, with 14 bases between. The length of the CDR3 is 16 residues. Germline V gene lookup returns CDR1 MNHEY and CDR2 SVGAGI. The CDR3 nucleotides are TGTGCCAGCAGTTTAAGGGGTCTCATTAACACCGGGGAGCTGTTTTTT. It encodes CASSLRGLINTGELFF.

In nucleotides, the CDR3 is TGTGCCAGCAGGGAACTAGCGGGAGGAGATGAGCAGTTCTTC. Protein: CASRELAGGDEQFF. J is TRBJ2-1 and V is TRBV27; 12 bases are a match to TRBD2. Germline loops: CDR1 MNHEY, CDR2 SMNVEV (reference sequence). The CDR3 runs 14 residues. After removal of 6 bases from V and 8 bases from J, the junction contained 5 bases not matched to a gene.

CDR3 sequence: CAWRAWGGYGYTF. CDR3 nucleotide sequence: TGTGCCTGGAGGGCCTGGGGGGGTTATGGCTACACCTTC. This rearrangement joins TRBV30 to TRBJ1-2, with D maybe TRBD1 (5 bases). CDR1 GTSNPN and CDR2 SVGIG come from the germline V gene (reference sequence). There are 13 residues in the CDR3. V was clipped by 3 bases and J by 5 bases, with 13 bases between them.

The chain combines TRBV18 with TRBJ1-1; 7 bases align to TRBD1. Per germline, CDR1 KGHSH and CDR2 LQKENI. J lost 1 base, V lost 2 bases, and 10 bases had no gene match. The CDR3 spans 17 residues. CDR3 loop: CASSPRGTGVANTEAFF. The CDR3 DNA reads as TGTGCCAGCTCACCAAGGGGTACAGGGGTGGCGAACACTGAAGCTTTCTTT.

The rearrangement links TRBV18 to TRBJ2-2; D is tentatively TRBD1 or TRBD2 (6 bases each). Germline assignment: CDR1 KGHSH and CDR2 LQKENI. V gave up 2 bases and J gave up 3 bases, with 10 bases separating them. This CDR3 contains 15 residues. The CDR3 DNA reads as TGTGCCAGCTCACCAAAAGGGGGGCACACCGGGGAGCTGTTTTTT. Translation gives CASSPKGGHTGELFF.

With respect to this clone: This same CDR3 is encoded by further DNA sequences in the sample. This chain uses TRBV12-3 or TRBV12-4 with TRBJ1-1, with D maybe TRBD1 (5 bases). CDR3 length: 13 amino acids. The germline V and J ends were trimmed by 3 bases and 1 base, with 6 bases remaining between them. The CDR3 reads CASSLTANTEAFF. In DNA, the CDR3 is TGTGCCAGCAGTTTGACAGCGAACACTGAAGCTTTCTTT.

The chain has TRBV9 and TRBJ1-1, with D tentatively TRBD1 (5 bases). V lost 0 bases and J 1 base, leaving 13 bases between the germline ends. The CDR3 is 16 amino acids. Germline assignment: CDR1 SGDLS and CDR2 YYNGEE. The CDR3 region has the DNA TGTGCCAGCAGCGTAGGGGGGAGGTTCCAGAACACTGAAGCTTTCTTT. This codes for CASSVGGRFQNTEAFF.

The chain carries TRBV5-1 and TRBJ2-2; D is ambiguous. In germline, CDR1 is SGHRS, CDR2 YFSETQ. The V end was cut by 0 bases, the J end by 2 bases, with 5 bases between. CDR3 length: 14 amino acids. The CDR3 region has the DNA TGCGCCAGCAGCTTGGAAAGAAACACCGGGGAGCTGTTTTTT. The encoded protein is CASSLERNTGELFF.

The rearrangement joins TRBV19 to TRBJ2-7; 10 bases align to TRBD2. The CDR3 loop spans 14 amino acids. V dropped 4 bases and J dropped 6; count of bases not matched to a gene: 6. The germline V gene has CDR1 LNHDA and CDR2 SQIVND (reference sequence). The chain's CDR3 is CASSNLAGATEQYF. The CDR3 DNA sequence: TGTGCCAGTAGTAACCTAGCGGGGGCCACCGAGCAGTACTTC.